Listed below are T cell receptor beta chains from one sample, sequenced in a study of blood T cell repertoires in COVID-19. Repertoires were generated with immunoSEQ multiplex PCR, while TCRdb's copy carries only in-frame clones and drops some. This table has roughly 110,000 clones, about 91% appearing once. Material: peripheral blood. These receptors were obtained from a man in his fifties or sixties with active or convalescent COVID-19. The CDR3 runs from the conserved cysteine through the conserved F or W. Each record gives: D gene, clone size, J gene, V gene, CDR3 DNA, CDR3 protein. D genes are given only for firm matches. Only part of the rows carry a size: once, few, many, or a class if the clone is expanded.

>-|-|TRBJ2-5|TRBV25-1
TGTGCCAGCAGTGAATGGGCAGGGAAAGAGACCCAGTACTTC
CASSEWAGKETQYF
>TRBD2|-|TRBJ2-4|TRBV7-2
TGTGCCAGCAGCACCACTAGCGGGAGGGGGATAGACATTCAGTACTTC
CASSTTSGRGIDIQYF
>TRBD1|-|TRBJ1-2|TRBV7-2
TGTGCCAGCAGCCCGGACAGGGGCAGAGGGTACACCTTC
CASSPDRGRGYTF
>-|-|TRBJ1-2|TRBV7-9
TGTGCCAGCAGCTTAGTCGGGGTTCAGGGCACCGGGGGATATGGCTACACCTTC
CASSLVGVQGTGGYGYTF
>-|-|TRBJ1-4|TRBV19
TGTGCCAGTACTCGGTCGACGACAGAAACTAATGAAAAACTGTTTTTT
CASTRSTTETNEKLFF
>TRBD2|-|TRBJ2-1|TRBV5-1
TGCGCCAGCTCCCCCGGACTAGCTTACAATGAGCAGTTCTTC
CASSPGLAYNEQFF
>-|-|TRBJ2-5|TRBV28
TGTGCCAGCAGTTCCCCAGGTCTCCAAGAGACCCAGTACTTC
CASSSPGLQETQYF
>TRBD1|once|TRBJ1-1|TRBV7-8
TGTGCCAGCACCCCCGACAGGGCGGGCACTGAAGCTTTCTTT
CASTPDRAGTEAFF
>-|-|TRBJ1-2|TRBV29-1
TGCAGCGTTGATACGCGGAGCGGTGACTATGGCTACACCTTC
CSVDTRSGDYGYTF
>-|-|TRBJ2-3|TRBV6-5
TGTGCCAGCAGTTATAATGGGGCGGCAAGCACAGATACGCAGTATTTT
CASSYNGAASTDTQYF
>TRBD2|-|TRBJ2-7|TRBV4-1
TGCGCCAGCAGCCATACTAGCGGGAGAGGATCCGAGCAGTACTTC
CASSHTSGRGSEQYF
>TRBD2|-|TRBJ2-1|TRBV5-6
TGTGCCAGCACCGGGACTAGCGGGAGCTCCTACAATGAGCAGTTCTTC
CASTGTSGSSYNEQFF
>-|-|TRBJ1-2|TRBV30
TGTGCCTGGAGTGTACTATCCCCGGTTTACACCTTC
CAWSVLSPVYTF
>-|-|TRBJ1-1|TRBV2
TGTGCCAGCAGTGAAGCAAGGGGAGGGTACACTGAAGCTTTCTTT
CASSEARGGYTEAFF
>TRBD2|-|TRBJ2-1|TRBV11-2
TGTGCCAGCAGGCCGGCTAGCGGGAAGCTTGAGCAGTTCTTC
CASRPASGKLEQFF
>-|once|TRBJ2-5|TRBV19
TGTGCCAGTAGTATAGCCCTAGAGATGAGGGCTGTGACCCAGTACTTC
CASSIALEMRAVTQYF
>TRBD1|-|TRBJ1-1|TRBV19
TGTGCCAGTAGTCTTGGGACAGGGGGAGAGGCTTTCTTT
CASSLGTGGEAFF
>-|-|TRBJ1-1|TRBV7-9
TGTGCCAGCAGCCCCCGCGGTGAGTACACTGAAGCTTTCTTT
CASSPRGEYTEAFF
>TRBD1|-|TRBJ1-1|TRBV27
TGTGCCAGCAGTTTCACAGGGGGGAACACTGAAGCTTTCTTT
CASSFTGGNTEAFF
>-|-|TRBJ2-7|TRBV21-1
TGTGCCAGCAGCAAAGAAGGGGACAGGGTCTGCGAGCAGTACTTC
CASSKEGDRVCEQYF
>-|-|TRBJ2-1|TRBV28
TGTGCCAGCAGGGCAGGGGCCAACTACAATGAGCAGTTCTTC
CASRAGANYNEQFF
>-|few|TRBJ2-1|TRBV18
TGTGCCAGCTCACCTCGACTAGTTACCGATGAGCAGTTCTTC
CASSPRLVTDEQFF
>TRBD1|once|TRBJ2-7|TRBV18
TGTGCCAGCTCACTTAGACAGGGCCCATACGAGCAGTACTTC
CASSLRQGPYEQYF
>-|-|TRBJ2-7|TRBV9
TGTGCCAGCAGCCTCCGGGACTGGGGCTACGAGCAGTACTTC
CASSLRDWGYEQYF
>TRBD1|-|TRBJ1-2|TRBV9
TGTGCCAGCAGCGTAGCTACTTGGCAGGGGGATGGCTACACCTTC
CASSVATWQGDGYTF
>TRBD1|-|TRBJ1-5|TRBV6-1
TGTGCCAGCAGTGAAAGGGACAGGGGGCTTCACGGGCATTTT
CASSERDRGLHGHF